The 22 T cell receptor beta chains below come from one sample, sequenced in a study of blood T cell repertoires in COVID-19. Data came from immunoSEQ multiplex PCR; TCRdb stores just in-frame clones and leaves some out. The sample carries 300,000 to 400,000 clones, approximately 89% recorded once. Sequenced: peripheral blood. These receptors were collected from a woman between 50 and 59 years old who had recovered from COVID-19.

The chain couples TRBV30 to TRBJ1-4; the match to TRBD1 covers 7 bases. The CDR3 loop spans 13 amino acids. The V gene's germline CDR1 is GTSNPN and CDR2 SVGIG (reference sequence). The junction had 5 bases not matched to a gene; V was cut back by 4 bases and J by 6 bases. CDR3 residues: CAWKGADYEKLFF. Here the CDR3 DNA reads TGTGCCTGGAAGGGGGCAGATTATGAAAAACTGTTTTTT.

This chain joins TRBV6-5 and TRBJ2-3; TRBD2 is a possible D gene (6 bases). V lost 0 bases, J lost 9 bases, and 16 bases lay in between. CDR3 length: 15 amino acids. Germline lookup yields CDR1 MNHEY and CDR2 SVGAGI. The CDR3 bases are TGTGCCAGCAGTTACTCCCGGGCCGGGGGATGGACGCAGTATTTT. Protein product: CASSYSRAGGWTQYF.

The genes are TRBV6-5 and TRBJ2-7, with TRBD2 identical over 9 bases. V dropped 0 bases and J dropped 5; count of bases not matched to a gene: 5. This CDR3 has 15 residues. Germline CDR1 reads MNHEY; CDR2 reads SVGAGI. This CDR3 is CASSYSSLAGHEQYF. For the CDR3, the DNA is TGTGCCAGCAGTTACTCATCCCTAGCGGGACACGAGCAGTACTTC.

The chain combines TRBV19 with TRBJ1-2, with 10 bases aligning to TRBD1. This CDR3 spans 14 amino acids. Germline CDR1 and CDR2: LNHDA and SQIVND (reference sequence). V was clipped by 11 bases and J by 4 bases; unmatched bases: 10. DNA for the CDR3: TGTGCCGCATCCGGGACAGGGGCCATCTATGGCTACACCTTC. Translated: CAASGTGAIYGYTF.

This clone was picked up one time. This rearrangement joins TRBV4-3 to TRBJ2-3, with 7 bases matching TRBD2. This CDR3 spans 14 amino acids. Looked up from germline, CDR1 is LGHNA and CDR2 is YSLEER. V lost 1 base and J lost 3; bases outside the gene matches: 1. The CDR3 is CASSQGDYTDTQYF. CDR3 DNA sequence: TGCGCCAGCAGCCAAGGGGACTATACAGATACGCAGTATTTT.

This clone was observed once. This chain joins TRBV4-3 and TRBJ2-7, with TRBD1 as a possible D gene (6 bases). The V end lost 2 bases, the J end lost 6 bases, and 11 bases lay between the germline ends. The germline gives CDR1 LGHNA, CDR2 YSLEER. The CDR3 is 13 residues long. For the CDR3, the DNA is TGCGCCAGCAGCCAATCGGGACACTCCGAGCAGTACTTC. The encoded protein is CASSQSGHSEQYF.

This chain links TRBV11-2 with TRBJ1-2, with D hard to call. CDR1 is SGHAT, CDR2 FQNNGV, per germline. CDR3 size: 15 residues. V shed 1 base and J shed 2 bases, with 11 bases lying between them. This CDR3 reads CASSLGAGLNYGYTF. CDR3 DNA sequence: TGTGCCAGCAGCTTAGGGGCGGGTCTGAACTATGGCTACACCTTC.

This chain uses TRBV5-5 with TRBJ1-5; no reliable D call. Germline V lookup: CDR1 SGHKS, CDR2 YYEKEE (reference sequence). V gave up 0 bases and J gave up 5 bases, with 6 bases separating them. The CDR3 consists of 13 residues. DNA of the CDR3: TGTGCCAGCAGCTTGGACTTGGATCAGCCCCAGCATTTT. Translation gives CASSLDLDQPQHF. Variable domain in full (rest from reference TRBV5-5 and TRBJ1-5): DAGVTQSPTHLIKTRGQQVTLRCSPISGHKSVSWYQQVLGQGPQFIFQYYEKEERGRGNFPDRFSARQFPNYSSELNVNALLLGDSALYLCASSLDLDQPQHFGDGTRLSIL.

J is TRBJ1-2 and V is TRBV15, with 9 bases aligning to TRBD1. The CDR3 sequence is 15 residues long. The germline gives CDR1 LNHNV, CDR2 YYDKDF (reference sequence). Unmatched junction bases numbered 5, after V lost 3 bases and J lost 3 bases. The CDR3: CATSRDRTGDYGYTF. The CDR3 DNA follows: TGTGCCACCAGCAGGGACCGGACAGGGGACTATGGCTACACCTTC.

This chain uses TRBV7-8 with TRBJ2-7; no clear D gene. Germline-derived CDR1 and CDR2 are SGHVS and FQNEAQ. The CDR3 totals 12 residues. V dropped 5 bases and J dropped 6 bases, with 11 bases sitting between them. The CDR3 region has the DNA TGTGCCAGCAGCCAAGGTACGGGCGAGCAGTACTTC. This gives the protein CASSQGTGEQYF.

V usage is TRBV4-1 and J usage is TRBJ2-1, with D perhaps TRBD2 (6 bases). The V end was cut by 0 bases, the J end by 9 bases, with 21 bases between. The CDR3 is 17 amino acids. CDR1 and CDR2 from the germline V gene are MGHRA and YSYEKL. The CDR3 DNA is TGCGCCAGCAGCCAAGATTTGTGGGGAGGTCGGCTTACTGAGCAGTTCTTC. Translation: CASSQDLWGGRLTEQFF.

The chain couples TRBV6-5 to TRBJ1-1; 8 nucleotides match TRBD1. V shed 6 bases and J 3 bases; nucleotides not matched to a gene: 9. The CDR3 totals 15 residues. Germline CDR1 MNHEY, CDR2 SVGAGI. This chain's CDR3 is CASSSKTGADTEAFF. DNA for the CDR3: TGTGCCAGCAGCTCAAAGACAGGGGCGGACACTGAAGCTTTCTTT.

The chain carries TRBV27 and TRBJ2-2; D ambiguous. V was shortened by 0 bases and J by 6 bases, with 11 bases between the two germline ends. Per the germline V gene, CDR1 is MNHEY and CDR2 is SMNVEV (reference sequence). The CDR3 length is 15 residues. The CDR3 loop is CASSLSRIAAGELFF. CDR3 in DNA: TGTGCCAGCAGTTTATCGAGAATAGCTGCCGGGGAGCTGTTTTTT.

This CDR3 reads CASSIGTGRGNEQFF. The CDR3 region has the DNA TGTGCCAGTAGTATAGGGACAGGGAGGGGCAATGAGCAGTTCTTC. The V call is TRBV19, the J call TRBJ2-1; the D gene is possibly TRBD1 (8 bases). The V end lost 1 base, the J end lost 6 bases, and 13 bases lay between the germline ends. The CDR3 spans 15 residues. CDR1 and CDR2 (germline): LNHDA, SQIVND (reference sequence).

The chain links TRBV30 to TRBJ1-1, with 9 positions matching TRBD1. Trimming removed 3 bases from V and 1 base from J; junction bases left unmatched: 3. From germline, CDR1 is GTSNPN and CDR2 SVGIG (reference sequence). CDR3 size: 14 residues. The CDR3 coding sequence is TGTGCCTGGAGCAGGGGACAGGGGAACACTGAAGCTTTCTTT. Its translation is CAWSRGQGNTEAFF.

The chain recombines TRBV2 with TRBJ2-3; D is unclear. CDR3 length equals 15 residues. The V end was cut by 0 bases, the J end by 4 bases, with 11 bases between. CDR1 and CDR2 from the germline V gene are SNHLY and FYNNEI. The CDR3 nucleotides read TGTGCCAGCAGTGAAGCGCGGATAGGAGCAGATACGCAGTATTTT. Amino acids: CASSEARIGADTQYF.

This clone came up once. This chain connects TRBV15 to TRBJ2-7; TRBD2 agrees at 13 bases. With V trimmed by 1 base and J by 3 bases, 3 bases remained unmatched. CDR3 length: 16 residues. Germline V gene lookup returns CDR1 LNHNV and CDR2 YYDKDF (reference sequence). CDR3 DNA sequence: TGTGCCACCAGCAGAGGGGGACTAGCGGGAATCTACGAGCAGTACTTC. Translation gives CATSRGGLAGIYEQYF.

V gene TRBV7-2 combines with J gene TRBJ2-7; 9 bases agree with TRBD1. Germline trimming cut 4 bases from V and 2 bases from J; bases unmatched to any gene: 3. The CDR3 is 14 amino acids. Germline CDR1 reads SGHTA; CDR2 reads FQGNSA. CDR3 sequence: CASSYRQGAYEQYF. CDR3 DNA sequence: TGTGCCAGCAGCTATCGACAGGGGGCCTACGAGCAGTACTTC. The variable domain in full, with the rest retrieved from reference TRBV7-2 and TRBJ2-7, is GAGVSQSPSNKVTEKGKDVELRCDPISGHTALYWYRQSLGQGLEFLIYFQGNSAPDKSGLPSDRFSAERTGGSVSTLTIQRTQQEDSAVYLCASSYRQGAYEQYFGPGTRLTVT.

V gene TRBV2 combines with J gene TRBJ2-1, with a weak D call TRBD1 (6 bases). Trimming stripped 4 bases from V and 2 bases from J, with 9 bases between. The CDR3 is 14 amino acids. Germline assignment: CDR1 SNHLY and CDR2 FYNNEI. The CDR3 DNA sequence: TGTGCCAGCAGTGGGGACACAGCCTACAATGAGCAGTTCTTC. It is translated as CASSGDTAYNEQFF.

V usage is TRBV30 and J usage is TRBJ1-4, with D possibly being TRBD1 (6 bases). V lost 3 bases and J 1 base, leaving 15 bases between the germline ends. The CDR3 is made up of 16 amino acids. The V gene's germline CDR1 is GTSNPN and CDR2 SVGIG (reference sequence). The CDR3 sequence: CAWSRDPQGTNEKLFF. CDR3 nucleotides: TGTGCCTGGAGCAGAGACCCACAGGGAACTAATGAAAAACTGTTTTTT.

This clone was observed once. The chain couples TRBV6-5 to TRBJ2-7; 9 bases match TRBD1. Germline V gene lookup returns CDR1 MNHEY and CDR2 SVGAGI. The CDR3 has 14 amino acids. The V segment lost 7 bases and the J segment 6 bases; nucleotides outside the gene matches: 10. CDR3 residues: CASTRGQGSSEQYF. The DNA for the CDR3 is TGTGCCAGCACGCGGGGACAGGGTTCCAGCGAGCAGTACTTC.

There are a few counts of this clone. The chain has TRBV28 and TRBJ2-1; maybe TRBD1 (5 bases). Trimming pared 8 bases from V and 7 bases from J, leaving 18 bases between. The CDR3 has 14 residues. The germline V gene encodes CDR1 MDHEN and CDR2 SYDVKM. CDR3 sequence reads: CASRGGAGGNEQFF. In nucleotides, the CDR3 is TGTGCCAGCCGCGGTGGGGCCGGTGGGAATGAGCAGTTCTTC.